What follows are 29 T cell receptor beta chains derived from one specimen sequenced in a study of blood T cell repertoires in COVID-19. The data were produced by immunoSEQ multiplex PCR, yet TCRdb's version contains in-frame clones alone and is incomplete. The data show about 50,000 clones, roughly 88% seen once. Sample: peripheral blood. These receptors were obtained from a woman aged 60-70 years with acute or convalescent COVID-19.

J is TRBJ1-2 and V is TRBV27; D call uncertain. Germline assignment: CDR1 MNHEY and CDR2 SMNVEV (reference sequence). The ends were cut back, 3 bases at V and 5 bases at J, with 10 bases in the middle. This CDR3 contains 13 residues. The CDR3 loop reads CASSLSGGYGYTF. The CDR3, as DNA: TGTGCCAGCAGTTTGTCGGGTGGTTATGGCTACACCTTC.

V is TRBV20-1 and J is TRBJ2-7; TRBD2 matches at 9 bases. The V segment lost 3 bases and the J segment 4 bases; nucleotides outside the gene matches: 7. CDR3 length: 14 residues. Germline CDR1 DFQATT, CDR2 SNEGSKA (reference sequence). CDR3 loop: CSASPSGGNYEQYF. The CDR3 DNA follows: TGCAGTGCTAGTCCGAGCGGGGGGAATTACGAGCAGTACTTC.

This chain links TRBV18 with TRBJ1-5; possibly TRBD1 for D (6 bases). CDR1 and CDR2 from the germline V gene are KGHSH and LQKENI. The CDR3 length is 13 residues. Trimming removed 6 bases from V and 11 bases from J, with 17 bases in between. Here the CDR3 reads CASSPGAGGAQHF. The CDR3 DNA reads as TGTGCCAGCTCTCCAGGGGCCGGTGGAGCCCAGCATTTT.

Remarks on this clone: The junction and the germline gene differ at one end; a read error may be behind it. The chain carries TRBV27 and TRBJ1-2, with a tentative D call TRBD1 (5 bases). CDR3 length equals 19 residues. The V gene's germline CDR1 is MNHEY and CDR2 SMNVEV (reference sequence). CDR3 in DNA: TGTGCCAGCAGTTCAAAGCTGGATGGTAGGGGTCTTACCTACTACGGCTACACCTTC. Translation: CASSSKLDGRGLTYYGYTF.

Here the CDR3 reads CASSRTGVTTDTQYF. The CDR3 nucleotides read TGTGCCAGTAGTCGCACCGGGGTCACCACAGATACGCAGTATTTT. V is TRBV19 and J is TRBJ2-3; D is perhaps TRBD2 (5 bases). The germline gives CDR1 LNHDA, CDR2 SQIVND (reference sequence). V was pared by 5 bases and J by 2 bases, with 14 bases between. CDR3 size: 15 residues.

The chain has TRBV6-4 and TRBJ1-4, with TRBD1 as a possible D gene (6 bases). The length of the CDR3 is 13 residues. Germline V lookup: CDR1 MRHNA, CDR2 SNTAGT. V lost 5 bases and J 3 bases, leaving 7 bases between the germline ends. The CDR3 nucleotides are TGTGCCAGCAGTCGACAGGCTAATGAAAAACTGTTTTTT. This codes for CASSRQANEKLFF.

V and J are TRBV4-1 and TRBJ2-1; 12 nucleotides match TRBD2. V was clipped by 4 bases and J by 6 bases; unmatched bases: 4. CDR1 and CDR2 from the germline V gene are MGHRA and YSYEKL. The CDR3 has 15 residues. The CDR3 sequence is CASSPATSGGNEQFF. CDR3 coding DNA: TGCGCCAGCAGCCCTGCGACTAGCGGGGGCAATGAGCAGTTCTTC.

This chain connects TRBV6-2 or TRBV6-3 to TRBJ2-5, with TRBD1 matching over 8 bases. Trimming at V came to 5 bases and at J to 2 bases, leaving 4 bases not matched to a gene. This CDR3 is 14 amino acids long. Germline V gene sequence: CDR1 MNHEY, CDR2 SVGEGT. The DNA for the CDR3 is TGTGCCAGCAGTCACCGGGACAGGCAAGAGACCCAGTACTTC. Its protein product is CASSHRDRQETQYF.

The chain combines TRBV7-6 with TRBJ2-5; TRBD2 agrees at 8 bases. The V segment lost 5 bases and the J segment 6 bases; nucleotides outside the gene matches: 8. This CDR3 spans 14 amino acids. Germline CDR1 SGHVS, CDR2 FNYEAQ. The CDR3 DNA reads TGTGCCAGCAGCCCATATGGACTAGCCCAGACCCAGTACTTC. It translates to CASSPYGLAQTQYF.

This clone showed up just once. The V call is TRBV27, the J call TRBJ1-3; the D is unclear. This CDR3 has 14 amino acids. Germline V gene data show CDR1 as MNHEY and CDR2 as SMNVEV (reference sequence). Trimming shortened V by 8 bases and J by 2 bases, and 13 bases separated the two germline ends. The chain's CDR3 is CASGSTYAGNTIYF. CDR3 bases: TGTGCCAGCGGTAGTACTTATGCTGGAAACACCATATATTTT.

This chain's CDR3 is CASSLQGPGDYGYTF. In DNA form, the CDR3 reads TGCGCCAGCAGCCTACAGGGGCCGGGGGACTATGGCTACACCTTC. The chain carries TRBV4-1 and TRBJ1-2; 7 bases align to TRBD1. Germline V gene sequence: CDR1 MGHRA, CDR2 YSYEKL. The CDR3 runs 15 residues. The V gene end was trimmed by 4 bases and the J gene end by 3 bases; junction bases not matched to a gene: 8.

The chain recombines TRBV18 with TRBJ1-6; a weak D match, TRBD1 (5 bases). Trimming removed 6 bases at V and 11 bases at J, with 20 bases between. The V gene's germline CDR1 is KGHSH and CDR2 LQKENI. This CDR3 is built from 15 residues. The CDR3 loop reads CASSTSGESRAPLHF. In nucleotides, the CDR3 is TGTGCCAGCTCGACGTCGGGGGAATCTAGGGCACCCCTCCACTTT.

This rearrangement joins TRBV6-1 to TRBJ1-2; 9 positions agree with TRBD1. Trimming removed 1 base from V and 8 bases from J; junction bases left unmatched: 5. The CDR3 has 14 amino acids. Germline V gene lookup returns CDR1 MNHNS and CDR2 SASEGT. The CDR3 spells CASSEVGTGIGYTF. The CDR3 DNA follows: TGTGCCAGCAGTGAAGTGGGGACAGGGATCGGCTACACCTTC.

This clone was seen a single time. The chain combines TRBV6-2 or TRBV6-3 with TRBJ1-5, with D perhaps matching TRBD1 (6 bases). The germline V gene encodes CDR1 MNHEY and CDR2 SVGEGT. CDR3 length equals 20 residues. V lost 2 bases and J 0 bases, leaving 23 bases between the germline ends. The CDR3 sequence: CASSYADRSRSKYSNQPQHF. Here the CDR3 DNA reads TGTGCCAGCAGTTACGCCGACAGGAGTCGGAGTAAATATAGCAATCAGCCCCAGCATTTT.

This rearrangement joins TRBV6-5 to TRBJ2-1; 13 bases match TRBD2. The V gene end was trimmed by 11 bases and the J gene end by 7 bases; junction bases not matched to a gene: 11. Germline V gene lookup returns CDR1 MNHEY and CDR2 SVGAGI. CDR3 length equals 15 residues. In nucleotides, the CDR3 is TGTGCCGGGTCCTTACTAGCGGGGGGGCTAAATGAGCAGTTCTTC. Amino acids: CAGSLLAGGLNEQFF.

In nucleotides, the CDR3 is TGTGCCAGCAGCCTTAGCACTAGCGGGTACGAGCAGTACTTC. Translating it yields CASSLSTSGYEQYF. V gene TRBV9 combines with J gene TRBJ2-7, with 9 bases fitting TRBD2. CDR3 length: 14 amino acids. Trimming at V came to 4 bases and at J to 4 bases, leaving 6 bases not matched to a gene. Germline lookup yields CDR1 SGDLS and CDR2 YYNGEE.

This chain connects TRBV11-2 to TRBJ1-2, with 7 positions matching TRBD1. Trimming took 5 bases from V and 6 from J; bases not matched to a gene: 15. Germline-derived CDR1 and CDR2 are SGHAT and FQNNGV. The CDR3 totals 16 residues. The CDR3 bases are TGTGCCAGCAGCCCCCGACAGGGTAGGAGGGTCGATGGCTACACCTTC. Translated: CASSPRQGRRVDGYTF. Based on the CDR3 plus reference TRBV11-2 and TRBJ1-2, the full variable domain is EAGVAQSPRYKIIEKRQSVAFWCNPISGHATLYWYQQILGQGPKLLIQFQNNGVVDDSQLPKDRFSAERLKGVDSTLKIQPAKLEDSAVYLCASSPRQGRRVDGYTFGSGTRLTVV.

This clone was counted between two and nine times. J is TRBJ2-7 and V is TRBV4-1; 8 bases line up with TRBD2. The CDR3 contains 16 residues. Per the germline V gene, CDR1 is MGHRA and CDR2 is YSYEKL. V trimming: 0 bases; J trimming: 4 bases; junction bases outside the gene matches: 8. The CDR3 sequence is CASSQDRSGGLYEQYF. For the CDR3, the DNA is TGCGCCAGCAGCCAAGATAGGAGCGGGGGATTATACGAGCAGTACTTC.

This chain uses TRBV5-6 with TRBJ1-1, with TRBD1 matching 7 bases. Per the germline V gene, CDR1 is SGHDT and CDR2 is YYEEEE. The CDR3 length is 17 residues. The J segment lost 2 bases and the V segment lost 0 bases, leaving 10 bases of the junction unmatched. The CDR3, as DNA: TGTGCCAGCAGCTTGGGTTACACAGGGGCCGGCAACACTGAAGCTTTCTTT. The encoded protein is CASSLGYTGAGNTEAFF.

The V gene is TRBV28, the J gene TRBJ2-1, with TRBD1 matching 7 bases. There are 16 residues in the CDR3. CDR1 is MDHEN and CDR2 is SYDVKM in the germline V gene. The trim removed 6 bases at V and 5 bases at J, leaving 13 bases unmatched. The CDR3 DNA follows: TGTGCCAGCAGGAACAGGGGACATCCTGCAAACAATGAGCAGTTCTTC. Translation: CASRNRGHPANNEQFF. The complete variable domain, with remaining parts taken from reference TRBV28 and TRBJ2-1, reads DVKVTQSSRYLVKRTGEKVFLECVQDMDHENMFWYRQDPGLGLRLIYFSYDVKMKEKGDIPEGYSVSREKKERFSLILESASTNQTSMYLCASRNRGHPANNEQFFGPGTRLTVL.

Worth noting for this clone: The sample holds other DNA sequences that translate to the same CDR3. V usage is TRBV2 and J usage is TRBJ2-7; 10 bases align to TRBD1. The J segment lost 3 bases and the V segment lost 5 bases, leaving 4 bases of the junction unmatched. This CDR3 is built from 14 residues. Germline V gene lookup returns CDR1 SNHLY and CDR2 FYNNEI. The CDR3 spells CASSRDRGSYEQYF. Here the CDR3 DNA reads TGTGCCAGCAGTCGGGACAGGGGTAGCTACGAGCAGTACTTC. The variable domain in full, with the rest retrieved from reference TRBV2 and TRBJ2-7, is EPEVTQTPSHQVTQMGQEVILRCVPISNHLYFYWYRQILGQKVEFLVSFYNNEISEKSEIFDDQFSVERPDGSNFTLKIRSTKLEDSAMYFCASSRDRGSYEQYFGPGTRLTVT.

The chain has TRBV5-8 and TRBJ1-1; 8 bases are a match to TRBD1. Germline CDR1 and CDR2: SGHTS and YDEGEE. There are 16 residues in the CDR3. J was trimmed by 0 bases and V by 0 bases; bases with no gene match: 4. CDR3 loop: CASSLGQGLMNTEAFF. The CDR3 nucleotides read TGTGCCAGCAGCTTGGGACAGGGGCTCATGAACACTGAAGCTTTCTTT. The whole variable domain, filled in from reference TRBV5-8 and TRBJ1-1, reads EAGVTQSPTHLIKTRGQQATLRCSPISGHTSVYWYQQALGLGLQFLLWYDEGEERNRGNFPPRFSGRQFPNYSSELNVNALELEDSALYLCASSLGQGLMNTEAFFGQGTRLTVV.

The genes are TRBV18 and TRBJ2-3; 9 positions agree with TRBD2. The V and J ends lost 1 base and 1 base, in that order; junction bases with no gene match: 3. Looked up from germline, CDR1 is KGHSH and CDR2 is LQKENI. The CDR3 runs 16 residues. Written as DNA, the CDR3 is TGTGCCAGCTCACCACGCGCGGGGGGGGGCACAGATACGCAGTATTTT. Amino acids: CASSPRAGGGTDTQYF.

This clone has more than one count but fewer than ten. The genes are TRBV11-2 and TRBJ1-2, with 7 bases aligning to TRBD1. In germline, CDR1 is SGHAT, CDR2 FQNNGV. V lost 4 bases and J lost 4; bases outside the gene matches: 3. The CDR3 spans 13 residues. The CDR3 region is CASSSTGPYGYTF. The CDR3 DNA is TGTGCCAGCAGCTCGACAGGGCCCTATGGCTACACCTTC.

This sequence joins TRBV19 and TRBJ1-1; D is unclear. Germline V gene data show CDR1 as LNHDA and CDR2 as SQIVND (reference sequence). There are 14 residues in the CDR3. V was clipped by 3 bases and J by 2 bases, with 10 bases between them. The CDR3 region is CASSIQTTNTEAFF. In DNA form, the CDR3 reads TGTGCCAGTAGTATTCAGACTACAAACACTGAAGCTTTCTTT.

The V and J genes are TRBV7-8 and TRBJ1-1; D perhaps matches TRBD1 (6 bases). Germline V gene data show CDR1 as SGHVS and CDR2 as FQNEAQ. This CDR3 comprises 15 residues. Trimming pared 4 bases from V and 0 bases from J, leaving 12 bases between. The CDR3 nucleotides are TGTGCCAGCAGCTCGACACAGGGCGTGAACACTGAAGCTTTCTTT. Protein product: CASSSTQGVNTEAFF.

CDR3 in amino acids: CASSQAGTGGWYGYTF. The CDR3 region has the DNA TGTGCCAGCAGCCAAGCGGGGACAGGGGGCTGGTATGGCTACACCTTC. J is TRBJ1-2 and V is TRBV4-2, with TRBD1 matching over 12 bases. Germline CDR1 is LGHNA and CDR2 is YNFKEQ. With 1 base clipped from V and 5 bases from J, the junction kept 5 bases outside the gene matches. The CDR3 spans 16 residues.

This chain joins TRBV11-2 and TRBJ2-7, with 8 bases fitting TRBD2. Trimming removed 2 bases from V and 0 bases from J; junction bases left unmatched: 6. The CDR3 has 16 residues. Germline values: CDR1 SGHAT, CDR2 FQNNGV. The CDR3 reads CASSLNTGGGSYEQYF. As DNA, the CDR3 is TGTGCCAGCAGCTTAAATACGGGAGGGGGCTCCTACGAGCAGTACTTC.

The genes are TRBV11-1 and TRBJ1-1; D might be TRBD1 (5 bases). Trimming pared 5 bases from V and 0 bases from J, leaving 16 bases between. This CDR3 contains 16 residues. Germline CDR1 and CDR2: SGHAT and FQDESV (reference sequence). The CDR3 sequence is CASSPAGRELNTEAFF. DNA of the CDR3: TGTGCCAGCAGCCCGGCGGGGCGGGAGTTGAACACTGAAGCTTTCTTT.